This TCR beta chain emerged from a study of blood T cell repertoires in COVID-19. Study summary: Both acute and convalescent COVID-19 samples were obtained from the United States, Italy and Spain. Nucleic acid was either cDNA or gDNA, and it came from T cells, B-cell-depleted T cells, or PBMCs.

Trimming stripped 0 bases from V and 0 bases from J, with 7 bases between. Germline V gene sequence: CDR1 SGHRS, CDR2 YFSETQ. The CDR3 sequence is 14 residues long. Under the authors' procedure: Estimation of nucleated cell counts was performed using reference gene primer amplification. This table comes from immunoSEQ multiplex PCR, and its TCRdb copy is limited to in-frame clones, with some not included. V and J calls and clone size come straight from that table; D and trimming were deduced from the DNA. This table holds 110,000 to 150,000 clones, approximately 82% found once. The sequence came from a human donor in a cohort sampled during active COVID-19. The genes are TRBV5-1 and TRBJ2-7; D may be TRBD2 (5 bases). The material sequenced was peripheral blood. CDR3 amino acids: CASSLATSSYEQYF. The CDR3 DNA sequence: TGCGCCAGCAGCTTGGCAACTAGCTCCTACGAGCAGTACTTC.